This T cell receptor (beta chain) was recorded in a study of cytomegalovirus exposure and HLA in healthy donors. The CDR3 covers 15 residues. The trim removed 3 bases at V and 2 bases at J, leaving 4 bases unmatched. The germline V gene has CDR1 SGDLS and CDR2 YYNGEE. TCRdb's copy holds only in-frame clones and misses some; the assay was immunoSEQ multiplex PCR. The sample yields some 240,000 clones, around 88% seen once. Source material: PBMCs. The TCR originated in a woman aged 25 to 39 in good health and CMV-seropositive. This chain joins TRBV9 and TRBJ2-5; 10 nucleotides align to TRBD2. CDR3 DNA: TGTGCCAGCAGCGCGACTAGCGGGTCACAAGAGACCCAGTACTTC. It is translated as CASSATSGSQETQYF.